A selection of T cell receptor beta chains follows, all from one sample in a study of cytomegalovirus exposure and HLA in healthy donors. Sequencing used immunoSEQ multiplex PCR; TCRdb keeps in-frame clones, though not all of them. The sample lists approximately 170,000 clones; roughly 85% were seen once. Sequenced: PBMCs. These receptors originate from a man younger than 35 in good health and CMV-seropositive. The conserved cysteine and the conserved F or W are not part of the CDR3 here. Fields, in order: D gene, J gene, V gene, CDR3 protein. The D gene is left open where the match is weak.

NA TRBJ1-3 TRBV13 ASSRFQRNSGNTIY
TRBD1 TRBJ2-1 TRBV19 ASRPGQGAEQF
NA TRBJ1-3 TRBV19 ASSRAGGEGPGNTIY
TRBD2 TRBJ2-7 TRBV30 AWRGGVDEQY
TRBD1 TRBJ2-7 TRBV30 AWSEGGSSYEQY
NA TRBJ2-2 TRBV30 AWSDDTGELF
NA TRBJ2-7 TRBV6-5 ASRATSLPEQY
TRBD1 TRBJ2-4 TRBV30 AWSDGGQGRIQY
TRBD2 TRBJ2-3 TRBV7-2 ASSTGLAGNTQY
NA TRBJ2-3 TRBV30 AWSSAGLTDTQY
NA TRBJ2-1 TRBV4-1 ASSQFYGGEQF